Listed below are T cell receptor beta chains from one sample, sequenced in a study of blood T cell repertoires in COVID-19. The table came from immunoSEQ multiplex PCR; TCRdb's copy has only in-frame clones and leaves some out. This sample has roughly 220,000 clones, with roughly 89% found just once. Material: peripheral blood. These receptors originate from a man aged 30 to 45 who had recovered from COVID-19. Both conserved end residues are part of each CDR3. The D gene is left open where the match is weak. Clone size, where shown, is once, few, many, or a class for clones that have expanded.

TRBV7-9	NA	18	TRBJ1-1	TRBD1	TGTGCCAGCAGCTTACCCCTCCGAGGAGACAGGGTGGACACTGAAGCTTTCTTT	CASSLPLRGDRVDTEAFF
TRBV10-3	NA	15	TRBJ2-3	TRBD2	TGTGCCATCAACCCAGCGGGGGGGCCAGAAGATACGCAGTATTTT	CAINPAGGPEDTQYF
TRBV5-1	once	14	TRBJ1-5	TRBD1	TGCGCCAGCAGCCCCGGACAGGGTGTAATGCCCCAGCATTTT	CASSPGQGVMPQHF
TRBV11-2	NA	15	TRBJ2-4	NA	TGTGCCAGCAGCTTAGATCAGTCAGGGGGGAACATTCAGTACTTC	CASSLDQSGGNIQYF
TRBV5-5	once	13	TRBJ1-2	NA	TGTGCCAGCAGCCTCTACGGGGGGTATGGCTACACCTTC	CASSLYGGYGYTF
TRBV5-5	NA	15	TRBJ1-6	NA	TGTGCCAGCAGCTTGGAGGGGGGGGTAAATTCACCCCTCCACTTT	CASSLEGGVNSPLHF
TRBV5-1	NA	16	TRBJ1-3	NA	TGCGCCAGCAGCTTGGAAGGCAGGGGCAGTGGAAACACCATATATTTT	CASSLEGRGSGNTIYF
TRBV18	NA	13	TRBJ1-1	NA	TGTGCCAGCTCATTCGGTGAGGACACTGAAGCTTTCTTT	CASSFGEDTEAFF
TRBV28	NA	14	TRBJ1-5	TRBD1	TGTGCCAGCAGGACAGGGGGCGGCAATCAGCCCCAGCATTTT	CASRTGGGNQPQHF
TRBV11-2	NA	14	TRBJ1-1	NA	TGTGCCAGCAGCTTAGGTTATCGGAGGGTAGAAGCTTTCTTT	CASSLGYRRVEAFF
TRBV10-3	NA	16	TRBJ2-7	TRBD1	TGTGCCATCAGTGAGACTGGTCCAGGACAGGGTGCCGAGCAGTACTTC	CAISETGPGQGAEQYF
TRBV5-6	NA	15	TRBJ1-1	NA	TGTGCCAGCAGCTTGGACCAGGCTTATTACACTGAAGCTTTCTTT	CASSLDQAYYTEAFF
TRBV29-1	NA	15	TRBJ2-3	TRBD2	TGCAGCGTTCGATACTCGGGGGGGGGCACAGATACGCAGTATTTT	CSVRYSGGGTDTQYF
TRBV19	NA	16	TRBJ2-2	TRBD1	TGTGCCAGTAGTAGGAACCGGGACAGGGGAGACGGGGAGCTGTTTTTT	CASSRNRDRGDGELFF
TRBV5-1	NA	12	TRBJ2-7	NA	TGCGCCAGCAGCTCAGGGTTTTACGAGCAGTACTTC	CASSSGFYEQYF
TRBV19	NA	16	TRBJ2-7	TRBD1	TGTGCCAGTAGTATAATACCGGGACAGGGGGCCAACGAGCAGTACTTC	CASSIIPGQGANEQYF
TRBV6-5	NA	15	TRBJ2-3	TRBD1	TGTGCCAGCAGTTACTTACACAGGGGGCGAGATACGCAGTATTTT	CASSYLHRGRDTQYF
TRBV12-3/TRBV12-4	NA	13	TRBJ2-5	TRBD2	TGTGCCAGCAGTTTCGGGGAGGGAGGGACCCAGTACTTC	CASSFGEGGTQYF
TRBV20-1	NA	15	TRBJ1-5	TRBD1	TGCAGTGCTAGTAGGACAGGGGGTAGCAATCAGCCCCAGCATTTT	CSASRTGGSNQPQHF
TRBV7-8	NA	15	TRBJ2-7	TRBD2	TGTGCCAGCAGCTTAACTAGCGGGGGCTCCTACGAGCAGTACTTC	CASSLTSGGSYEQYF
TRBV9	NA	12	TRBJ1-1	NA	TGTGCCAGCAGCGAGTGGACTCATGAAGCTTTCTTT	CASSEWTHEAFF
TRBV5-1	once	16	TRBJ1-3	NA	TGCGCCAGCAGCGAGGACAGCGGAGGACCTGGAAACACCATATATTTT	CASSEDSGGPGNTIYF
TRBV6-6	NA	17	TRBJ2-6	TRBD1	TGTGCCAGCAGTCGACAGGGTCCAGAATCAGGGGCCAACGTCCTGACTTTC	CASSRQGPESGANVLTF
TRBV19	NA	16	TRBJ2-3	TRBD2	TGTGCCAGTACTCCGACTAGCGGGGGGTTAGGAGATACGCAGTATTTT	CASTPTSGGLGDTQYF
TRBV24-1	once	16	TRBJ2-1	TRBD1	TGTGCCACCAGTGAAACCGGGACAGGAGCCTACAATGAGCAGTTCTTC	CATSETGTGAYNEQFF
TRBV19	NA	11	TRBJ2-1	NA	TGTGCCAGTAGTATTCCTAGCAGACAGTTCTTC	CASSIPSRQFF
TRBV6-5	NA	13	TRBJ2-7	NA	TGTGCCAGCAGGACAGACCTACTCTACGAGCAGTACTTC	CASRTDLLYEQYF
TRBV7-2	once	14	TRBJ1-3	NA	TGTGCCAGCAGCTTTCCAGGTCAGCCGGACACCATATATTTT	CASSFPGQPDTIYF
TRBV19	many	13	TRBJ2-1	NA	TGTGCCAGTAGTAGAAGGGGGGGCCATGAGCAGTTCTTC	CASSRRGGHEQFF
TRBV7-8	NA	16	TRBJ1-5	NA	TGTGCCAGCAGCTTAGGCGGGGGTTATAGCAATCAGCCCCAGCATTTT	CASSLGGGYSNQPQHF
TRBV27	once	15	TRBJ2-3	NA	TGTGCCAGCAGCCAACAGGCTTGGGCCACAGATACGCAGTATTTT	CASSQQAWATDTQYF
TRBV7-2	NA	16	TRBJ1-4	NA	TGTGCCAGCAGCTTATCCCACCGGGTTTTTAATGAAAAACTGTTTTTT	CASSLSHRVFNEKLFF
TRBV18	NA	17	TRBJ2-7	TRBD1	TGTGCCAGCTCACTTCGGAAGGGACAGAAACTCTCCTACGAGCAGTACTTC	CASSLRKGQKLSYEQYF
TRBV13	NA	16	TRBJ2-5	TRBD1	TGTGCCAGCAGCTTCAGGGACAGGGGTTCGGAGGAGACCCAGTACTTC	CASSFRDRGSEETQYF
TRBV7-9	NA	14	TRBJ1-2	NA	TGTGCCAGCAGCTTCGAGAATACAGACTATGGCTACACCTTC	CASSFENTDYGYTF
TRBV6-5	NA	13	TRBJ2-1	TRBD1	TGTGCCAGCAGCCCCGGGACAGGTATTGAGCAGTTCTTC	CASSPGTGIEQFF
TRBV7-2	NA	14	TRBJ1-2	TRBD1	TGTGCCAGCAGCTCATGGGGGACAGGACTTGGCTACACCTTC	CASSSWGTGLGYTF
TRBV13	NA	16	TRBJ2-7	NA	TGTGCCAGCAGCTTAGGCCTAAATGGAGCGTCCTACGAGCAGTACTTC	CASSLGLNGASYEQYF
TRBV11-2	NA	17	TRBJ1-4	NA	TGTGCCAGCAGCAAACTTGGAGCCCAGGGGCCTAATGAAAAACTGTTTTTT	CASSKLGAQGPNEKLFF
TRBV27	NA	14	TRBJ2-7	NA	TGTGCCAGCAGTTTATCGCGCTTGGGGGGCGAGCAGTACTTC	CASSLSRLGGEQYF
TRBV10-3	NA	18	TRBJ1-1	NA	TGTGCCATCAGTGAGATACCCCCCCGGACACCCTTTGACACTGAAGCTTTCTTT	CAISEIPPRTPFDTEAFF
TRBV6-5	NA	14	TRBJ2-1	NA	TGTGCCAGCACCCCTTCGAGCTCCTACAATGAGCAGTTCTTC	CASTPSSSYNEQFF
TRBV3-1/TRBV3-2	few	15	TRBJ1-2	NA	TGTGCCAGCAGCCCTCCCTACAGGGCTGGCTATGGCTACACCTTC	CASSPPYRAGYGYTF
TRBV7-9	NA	14	TRBJ1-1	NA	TGTGCCAGCAGTCAGTTTACCCGGGGCACTGAAGCTTTCTTT	CASSQFTRGTEAFF
TRBV9	few	11	TRBJ1-1	NA	TGTGCCAGCAGCGGTCTCGGGGAAGCTTTCTTT	CASSGLGEAFF